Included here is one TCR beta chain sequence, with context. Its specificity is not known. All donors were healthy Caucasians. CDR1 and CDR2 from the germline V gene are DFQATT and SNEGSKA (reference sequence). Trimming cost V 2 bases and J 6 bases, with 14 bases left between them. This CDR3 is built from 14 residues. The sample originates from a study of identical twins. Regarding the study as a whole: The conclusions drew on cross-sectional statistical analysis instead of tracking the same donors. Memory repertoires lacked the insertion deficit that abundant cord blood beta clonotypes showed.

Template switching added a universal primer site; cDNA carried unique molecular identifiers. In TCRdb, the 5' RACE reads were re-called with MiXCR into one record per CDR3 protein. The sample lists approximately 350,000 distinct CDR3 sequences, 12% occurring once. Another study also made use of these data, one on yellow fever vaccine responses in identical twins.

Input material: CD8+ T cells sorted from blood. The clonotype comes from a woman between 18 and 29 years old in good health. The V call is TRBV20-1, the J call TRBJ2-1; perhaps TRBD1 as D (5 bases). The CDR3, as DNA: TGCAGTGCTAGAACCGGAGAAGGGGTCAATGAGCAGTTCTTC. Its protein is CSARTGEGVNEQFF.